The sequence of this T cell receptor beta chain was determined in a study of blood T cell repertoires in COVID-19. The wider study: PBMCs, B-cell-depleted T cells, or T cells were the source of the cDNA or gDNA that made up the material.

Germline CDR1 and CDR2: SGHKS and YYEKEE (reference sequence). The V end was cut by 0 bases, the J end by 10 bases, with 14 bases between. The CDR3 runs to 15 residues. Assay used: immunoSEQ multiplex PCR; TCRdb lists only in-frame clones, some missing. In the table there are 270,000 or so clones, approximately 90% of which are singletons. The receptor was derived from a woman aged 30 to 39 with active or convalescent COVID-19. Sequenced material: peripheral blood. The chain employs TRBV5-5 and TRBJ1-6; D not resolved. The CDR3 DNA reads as TGTGCCAGCAGCTTGGAGGTTGGTAGCCCCTCACCCCTCCACTTT. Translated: CASSLEVGSPSPLHF.